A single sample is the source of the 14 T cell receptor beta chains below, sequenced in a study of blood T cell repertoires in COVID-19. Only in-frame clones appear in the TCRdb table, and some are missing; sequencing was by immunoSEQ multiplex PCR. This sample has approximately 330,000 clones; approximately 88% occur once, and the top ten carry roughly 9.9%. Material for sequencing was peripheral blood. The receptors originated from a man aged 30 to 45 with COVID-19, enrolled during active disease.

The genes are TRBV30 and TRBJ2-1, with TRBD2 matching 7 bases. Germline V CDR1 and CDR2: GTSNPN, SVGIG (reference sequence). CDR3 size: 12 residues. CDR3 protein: CGIKSGGSEQFF. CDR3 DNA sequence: TGTGGTATAAAATCGGGGGGAAGTGAGCAGTTCTTC. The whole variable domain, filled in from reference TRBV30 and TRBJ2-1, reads SQTIHQWPATLVQPVGSPLSLECTVEGTSNPNLYWYRQAAGRGLQLLFYSVGIGQISSEVPQNLSASRPQDRQFILSSKKLLLSDSGFYLCGIKSGGSEQFFGPGTRLTVL.

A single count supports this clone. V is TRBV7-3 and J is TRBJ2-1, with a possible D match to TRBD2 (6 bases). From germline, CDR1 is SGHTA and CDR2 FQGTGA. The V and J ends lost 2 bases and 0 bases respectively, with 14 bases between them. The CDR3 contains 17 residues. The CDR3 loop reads CASSLSASVSSYNEQFF. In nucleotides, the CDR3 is TGTGCCAGCAGCTTATCGGCTAGCGTCAGCTCCTACAATGAGCAGTTCTTC.

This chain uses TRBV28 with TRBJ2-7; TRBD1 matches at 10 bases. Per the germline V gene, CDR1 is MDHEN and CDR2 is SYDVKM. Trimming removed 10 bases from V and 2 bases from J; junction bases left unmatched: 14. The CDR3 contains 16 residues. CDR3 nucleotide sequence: TGTGCCACCACTGATCCGGGACAGGGGACCCCCTACGAGCAGTACTTC. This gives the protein CATTDPGQGTPYEQYF.

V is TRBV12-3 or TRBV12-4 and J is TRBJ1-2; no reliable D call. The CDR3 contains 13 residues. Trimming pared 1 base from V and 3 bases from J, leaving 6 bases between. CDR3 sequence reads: CASSLEHDYGYTF. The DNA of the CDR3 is TGTGCCAGCAGTTTAGAACACGACTATGGCTACACCTTC.

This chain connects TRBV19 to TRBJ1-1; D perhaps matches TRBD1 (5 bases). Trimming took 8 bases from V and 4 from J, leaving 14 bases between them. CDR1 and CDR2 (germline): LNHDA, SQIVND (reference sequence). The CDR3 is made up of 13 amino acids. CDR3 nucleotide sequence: TGTGCCAGTCTCGGCAGGGAGGGCACTGAAGCTTTCTTT. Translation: CASLGREGTEAFF.

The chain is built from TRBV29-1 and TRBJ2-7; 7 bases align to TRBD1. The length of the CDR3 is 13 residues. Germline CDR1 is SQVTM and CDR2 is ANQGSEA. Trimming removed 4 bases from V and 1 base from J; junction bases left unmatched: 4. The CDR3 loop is CSVVADRSYEQYF. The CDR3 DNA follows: TGCAGCGTTGTCGCGGACAGGTCCTACGAGCAGTACTTC.

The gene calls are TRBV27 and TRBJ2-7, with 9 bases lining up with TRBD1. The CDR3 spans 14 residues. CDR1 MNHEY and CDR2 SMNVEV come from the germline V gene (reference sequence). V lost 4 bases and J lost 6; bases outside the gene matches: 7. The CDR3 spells CASSWGQGGSEQYF. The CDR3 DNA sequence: TGTGCCAGCAGTTGGGGACAGGGTGGAAGCGAGCAGTACTTC.

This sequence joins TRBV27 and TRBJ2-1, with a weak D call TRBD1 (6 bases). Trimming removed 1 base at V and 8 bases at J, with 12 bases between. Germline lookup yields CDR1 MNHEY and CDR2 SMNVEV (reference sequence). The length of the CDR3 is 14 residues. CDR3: CASSLWGRIDEQFF. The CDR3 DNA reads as TGTGCCAGCAGTTTATGGGGGCGGATTGATGAGCAGTTCTTC.

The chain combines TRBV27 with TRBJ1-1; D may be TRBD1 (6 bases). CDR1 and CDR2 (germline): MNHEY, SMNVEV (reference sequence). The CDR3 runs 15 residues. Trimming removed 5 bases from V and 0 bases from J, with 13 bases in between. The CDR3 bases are TGTGCCAGCAGTCCAGGGACATTCATGAACACTGAAGCTTTCTTT. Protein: CASSPGTFMNTEAFF.

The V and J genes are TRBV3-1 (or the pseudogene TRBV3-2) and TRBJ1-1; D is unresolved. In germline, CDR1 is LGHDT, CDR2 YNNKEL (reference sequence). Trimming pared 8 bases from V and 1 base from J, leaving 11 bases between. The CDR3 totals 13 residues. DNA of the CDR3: TGTGCCAGCGTCAGAGGCGGGAACACTGAAGCTTTCTTT. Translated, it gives CASVRGGNTEAFF.

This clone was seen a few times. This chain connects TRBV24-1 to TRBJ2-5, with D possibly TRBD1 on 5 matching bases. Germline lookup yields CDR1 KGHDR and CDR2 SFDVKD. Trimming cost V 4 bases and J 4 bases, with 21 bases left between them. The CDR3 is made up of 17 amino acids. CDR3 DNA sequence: TGTGCCACCAGTGACCCGAAAGACAAAAAAAGGGGAGAGACCCAGTACTTC. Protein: CATSDPKDKKRGETQYF.

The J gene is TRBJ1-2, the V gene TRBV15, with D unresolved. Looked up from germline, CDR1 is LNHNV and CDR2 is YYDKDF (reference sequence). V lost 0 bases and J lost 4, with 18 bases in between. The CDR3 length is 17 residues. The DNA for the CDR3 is TGTGCCACCAGCAGAGACCCCCCCCCGGAGCCGGTCTATGGCTACACCTTC. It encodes CATSRDPPPEPVYGYTF.

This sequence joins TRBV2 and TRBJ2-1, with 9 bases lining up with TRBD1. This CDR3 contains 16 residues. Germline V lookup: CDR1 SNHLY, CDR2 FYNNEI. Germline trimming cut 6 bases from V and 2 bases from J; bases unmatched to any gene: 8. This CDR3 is CASSPTGQGTYNEQFF. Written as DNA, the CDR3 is TGTGCCAGCAGCCCCACGGGACAGGGAACCTACAATGAGCAGTTCTTC.

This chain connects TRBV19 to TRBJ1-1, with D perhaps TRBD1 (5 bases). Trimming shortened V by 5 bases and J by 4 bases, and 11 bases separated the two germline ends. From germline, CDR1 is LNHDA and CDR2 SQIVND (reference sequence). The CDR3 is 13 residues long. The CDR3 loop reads CASSSGWGTEAFF. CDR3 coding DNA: TGTGCCAGTAGTTCAGGGTGGGGCACTGAAGCTTTCTTT. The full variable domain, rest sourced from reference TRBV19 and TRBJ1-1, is DGGITQSPKYLFRKEGQNVTLSCEQNLNHDAMYWYRQDPGQGLRLIYYSQIVNDFQKGDIAEGYSVSREKKESFPLTVTSAQKNPTAFYLCASSSGWGTEAFFGQGTRLTVV.